This record looks at one T cell receptor beta chain sequence and its context. Its antigen is undetermined. The sample originates from a study of T-cell memory formation after mild COVID-19. Regarding the study as a whole: Pre-infection memory held some responding clones, suggesting pre-existing cross-reactive T cells responded.

Per germline, CDR1 SGHRS and CDR2 YFSETQ. V was shortened by 4 bases and J by 2 bases, with 12 bases between the two germline ends. The CDR3 spans 15 residues. MiXCR, run by TCRdb on the 5' RACE reads, gives a single entry per CDR3 protein. Of 400,000 to 500,000 distinct CDR3 sequences listed, about 20% are singletons. The chain is built from TRBV5-1 and TRBJ1-4; the D gene is possibly TRBD1 (5 bases). The sequence derives from an adult woman who had mild COVID-19 (a few samples of this study predate the infection). Cell type and time point are not known. Sequenced input: PBMCs or a T cell subset sorted from them (not recorded which). The CDR3 bases are TGCGCCAGCAGCCAGGACAAACTCACTAATGAAAAACTGTTTTTT. It is translated as CASSQDKLTNEKLFF.